This T cell receptor (beta chain) was documented in a study of blood T cell repertoires in COVID-19. Study context: Some COVID-19 samples were acute and others convalescent; all came from the United States, Italy and Spain.

V was pared by 6 bases and J by 1 base, with 8 bases of the junction left unmatched. CDR1 and CDR2 (germline): MNHNY, SVGAGI (reference sequence). This CDR3 spans 15 amino acids. In the study's own analysis: The assay estimated nucleated cells by amplifying reference gene primers. Method: immunoSEQ multiplex PCR; TCRdb's copy keeps in-frame clones and lacks some. V and J calls and clone size come straight from that table; D and trimming were deduced from the DNA. The sample shows 250,000 to 400,000 clones, about 85% of them seen only once. The chain recombines TRBV6-6 with TRBJ1-2; 7 bases align to TRBD1. Sample: PBMCs or T cells enriched from blood (not recorded which). This TCR was sampled from a woman aged 25 to 39 who had been exposed to COVID-19. For the CDR3, the DNA is TGTGCCAGCAGGACCGGGACAGCTAGTAACTATGGCTACACCTTC. This encodes CASRTGTASNYGYTF.